This entry lists 9 T cell receptor beta chains sequenced from one sample in a study of T-cell reconstitution after alpha-beta-depleted transplantation in children. Unique molecular identifiers were incorporated when the TCRbeta library was constructed. MiXCR was run by TCRdb on the PCR reads, yielding one entry per CDR3 protein. The data show about 830,000 distinct CDR3 sequences, 15% to 20% seen once. Sequencing was performed on PBMCs, mostly from graft donor cells, taken 360 days after TCRalphabeta/CD19-depleted stem cell transplant. These receptors were obtained from a male patient under 18 who had a stem cell transplant for acute lymphoblastic leukemia, so the T cells may come from the graft donor.

This clonotype has only a few counts. The chain joins TRBV6-1 to TRBJ1-1, with 7 bases matching TRBD1. The J segment lost 6 bases and the V segment lost 6 bases, leaving 16 bases of the junction unmatched. This CDR3 comprises 16 residues. CDR1 and CDR2 (germline): MNHNS, SASEGT. Here the CDR3 DNA reads TGTGCCAGCAGCTCTACAGGGGCGGGCTTTAGGGCTGAAGCTTTCTTT. It encodes CASSSTGAGFRAEAFF.

The chain employs TRBV15 and TRBJ2-1; the match to TRBD2 covers 9 bases. The CDR3 contains 17 residues. Per germline, CDR1 LNHNV and CDR2 YYDKDF (reference sequence). V lost 0 bases, J lost 4 bases, and 7 bases stayed unmatched. The CDR3 region is CATSRDPASGAYNEQFF. The CDR3 bases are TGTGCCACCAGCAGAGATCCGGCTAGCGGGGCTTACAATGAGCAGTTCTTC. Using reference TRBV15 and TRBJ2-1 for the parts outside the CDR3, the full variable domain is DAMVIQNPRYQVTQFGKPVTLSCSQTLNHNVMYWYQQKSSQAPKLLFHYYDKDFNNEADTPDNFQSRRPNTSFCFLDIRSPGLGDTAMYLCATSRDPASGAYNEQFFGPGTRLTVL.

The gene calls are TRBV28 and TRBJ2-7; D possibly corresponds to TRBD2 (6 bases). This CDR3 has 14 residues. The ends were cut back, 9 bases at V and 5 bases at J, with 20 bases in the middle. Germline V gene sequence: CDR1 MDHEN, CDR2 SYDVKM. CDR3 coding DNA: TGTGCCAGTCTACCCGGGACTTACGCCCACGAGCAGTACTTC. This encodes CASLPGTYAHEQYF.

V usage is TRBV29-1 and J usage is TRBJ2-7, with D perhaps matching TRBD2 (6 bases). Trimming cost V 5 bases and J 0 bases, with 11 bases left between them. Germline CDR1 SQVTM, CDR2 ANQGSEA. CDR3 length equals 13 residues. The CDR3 spells CSVSGQTSYEQYF. The CDR3 bases are TGCAGCGTTAGCGGGCAGACCTCCTACGAGCAGTACTTC.

This clonotype has a single count. This chain uses TRBV18 with TRBJ1-2; D remains unclear. Germline CDR1 reads KGHSH; CDR2 reads LQKENI. The CDR3 contains 13 residues. Trimming removed 3 bases from V and 4 bases from J, with 9 bases in between. The CDR3 here is CASSPQDGYGYTF. The CDR3 region has the DNA TGTGCCAGCTCACCGCAGGACGGCTATGGCTACACCTTC. Complete variable domain (other parts from reference TRBV18 and TRBJ1-2): NAGVMQNPRHLVRRRGQEARLRCSPMKGHSHVYWYRQLPEEGLKFMVYLQKENIIDESGMPKERFSAEFPKEGPSILRIQQVVRGDSAAYFCASSPQDGYGYTFGSGTRLTVV.

The V gene is TRBV5-1, the J gene TRBJ2-7; 7 bases match TRBD2. Germline CDR1 SGHRS, CDR2 YFSETQ. The CDR3 has 17 amino acids. V trimming: 4 bases; J trimming: 3 bases; junction bases outside the gene matches: 16. The CDR3 here is CASSPPLTSRIIYEQYF. The CDR3 coding sequence is TGCGCCAGCAGCCCCCCCCTGACTAGCCGAATAATCTACGAGCAGTACTTC.

In this sample, this clonotype turned up many times. The rearrangement joins TRBV27 to TRBJ2-1; the D gene could be TRBD1 or TRBD2 (5 bases each). The CDR3 loop spans 15 amino acids. The V gene lost 0 bases and the J gene lost 0 bases, with 6 bases spanning the gap. Germline V gives CDR1 MNHEY, CDR2 SMNVEV (reference sequence). CDR3 DNA sequence: TGTGCCAGCAGTTTATCAGGGACCTCCTACAATGAGCAGTTCTTC. It translates to CASSLSGTSYNEQFF.

This clonotype was found a few times. V usage is TRBV5-6 and J usage is TRBJ2-7; possible D gene TRBD1, 6 bases. Germline loops: CDR1 SGHDT, CDR2 YYEEEE. The CDR3 totals 16 residues. The V gene lost 2 bases and the J gene lost 6 bases, with 21 bases spanning the gap. DNA of the CDR3: TGTGCCAGCAGCTTTTCGGACAGAGGGAAATTCTCCGAGCAGTACTTC. Its translation is CASSFSDRGKFSEQYF.

J is TRBJ1-4 and V is TRBV29-1, with 8 bases lining up with TRBD1. Per the germline V gene, CDR1 is SQVTM and CDR2 is ANQGSEA. V lost 0 bases to trimming and J lost 4 bases; unmatched junction nucleotides: 10. The CDR3 covers 17 residues. Here the CDR3 DNA reads TGCAGCGTTGAAGATCGCCTACAGGGGGGGATTAATGAAAAACTGTTTTTT. Its translation is CSVEDRLQGGINEKLFF.